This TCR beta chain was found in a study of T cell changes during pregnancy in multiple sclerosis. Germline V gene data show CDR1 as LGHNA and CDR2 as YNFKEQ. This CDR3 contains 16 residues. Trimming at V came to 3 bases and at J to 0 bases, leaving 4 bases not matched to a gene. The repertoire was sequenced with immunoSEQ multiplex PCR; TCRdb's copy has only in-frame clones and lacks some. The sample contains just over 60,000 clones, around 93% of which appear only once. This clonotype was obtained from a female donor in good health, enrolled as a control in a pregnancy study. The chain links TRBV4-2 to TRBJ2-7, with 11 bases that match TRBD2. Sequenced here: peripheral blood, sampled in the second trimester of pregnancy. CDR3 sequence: CASSHLAGGSSYEQYF. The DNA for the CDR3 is TGTGCCAGCAGCCATTTAGCGGGGGGGTCCTCCTACGAGCAGTACTTC.